The 13 T cell receptor beta chains below were found in one sample sequenced in a study of T-cell memory formation after mild COVID-19. TCRdb recomputed calls from the 5' RACE reads with MiXCR, one row per CDR3 protein. Of hundreds of thousands of distinct CDR3 sequences in the sample, roughly 18% were seen once. The sequencing sample was made of PBMCs or a T cell subset sorted from them (not recorded which). The receptors come from a man aged 18 to 29 who had mild COVID-19 (a few samples of this study predate the infection). Cell type and time point are not known.

The table lists this clonotype with a few counts. The rearrangement links TRBV28 to TRBJ2-7, with 7 bases identical to TRBD1. The germline V gene has CDR1 MDHEN and CDR2 SYDVKM. The J segment lost 4 bases and the V segment lost 4 bases, leaving 10 bases of the junction unmatched. The CDR3 sequence is 15 residues long. Written as DNA, the CDR3 is TGTGCCAGCAGTTCCACAGGGGCTCCCTGGTACGAGCAGTACGTC. Protein sequence: CASSSTGAPWYEQYV.

This chain joins TRBV5-1 and TRBJ2-5, with TRBD2 as a possible D gene (5 bases). With 0 bases removed from V and 4 bases from J, the gap between germline ends came to 13 bases. This CDR3 region has 15 residues. Germline V gives CDR1 SGHRS, CDR2 YFSETQ. CDR3 protein: CASSLGGPAGETQYF. CDR3 coding DNA: TGCGCCAGCAGCTTGGGAGGGCCAGCAGGAGAGACCCAGTACTTC. The full variable domain, with the rest looked up from reference TRBV5-1 and TRBJ2-5, is KAGVTQTPRYLIKTRGQQVTLSCSPISGHRSVSWYQQTPGQGLQFLFEYFSETQRNKGNFPGRFSGRQFSNSRSEMNVSTLELGDSALYLCASSLGGPAGETQYFGPGTRLLVL.

The chain has TRBV12-5 and TRBJ2-7; D is possibly TRBD1 (6 bases). CDR1 and CDR2 (germline): LGHNT, FRNRAP. This CDR3 has 14 residues. V was trimmed by 1 base and J by 3 bases, leaving 10 bases between them. The CDR3 loop is CASGLGTVGYEQYV. CDR3 DNA sequence: TGTGCTAGTGGTTTGGGGACAGTTGGCTACGAGCAGTACGTC.

V is TRBV21-1 and J is TRBJ2-1. TRBV21-1 is a documented pseudogene. CDR3 length equals 15 residues. Written as DNA, the CDR3 is TGTGCCAGCAGCAGTGACCCTAACAACCACAATGAGCAGTTCTTC. Its translation: CASSSDPNNHNEQFF.

The sample holds a few counts of this clonotype. V is TRBV10-3 and J is TRBJ1-1; D gene uncertain. Between the trimmed V and J ends, which lost 0 bases and 6 bases, there was a span of 17 bases. CDR1 is ENHRY, CDR2 SYGVKD, per germline. The CDR3 is 16 residues long. The CDR3 loop reads CAISESRPTPGPEAFF. CDR3 nucleotides: TGTGCCATCAGTGAGTCCCGGCCAACCCCAGGACCTGAAGCTTTCTTT.

This chain uses TRBV21-1 with TRBJ2-4. TRBV21-1 is noted as a pseudogene. There are 15 residues in the CDR3. Written as DNA, the CDR3 is TGTGCCAGCAGCCTTGAAAAGGACCCCAAAAACATTCAGTACTTC. Translated, it gives CASSLEKDPKNIQYF.

For this clonotype: This clone may be a read error of a much larger clone one base away. The chain uses TRBV7-3 and TRBJ2-1, with D uncertain. The length of the CDR3 is 15 residues. CDR1 is SGHTA and CDR2 is FQGTGA in the germline V gene. V was cut by 0 bases and J by 5 bases, with 11 bases left in between. CDR3 loop: CASSLTRVEHNEQFF. The CDR3 DNA reads TGTGCCAGCAGCTTAACTCGGGTGGAACACAATGAGCAGTTCTTC.

This clonotype was seen a few times. The chain is built from TRBV28 and TRBJ2-5; 13 nucleotides agree with TRBD2. V lost 5 bases, J lost 1 base, and 10 bases stayed unmatched. Germline CDR1 is MDHEN and CDR2 is SYDVKM. There are 18 residues in the CDR3. The CDR3 loop is CASSIYTGTSGVQETQYF. The CDR3 nucleotides read TGTGCCAGCAGTATATACACCGGGACTAGCGGGGTCCAAGAGACCCAGTACTTC.

The chain is built from TRBV11-2 and TRBJ2-7; 8 bases agree with TRBD1. The CDR3 has 15 residues. The V segment lost 5 bases and the J segment 3 bases; nucleotides outside the gene matches: 9. Germline CDR1 and CDR2: SGHAT and FQNNGV. The chain's CDR3 is CASSLPTGAFYEQYF. DNA of the CDR3: TGTGCCAGCAGCCTCCCGACAGGGGCTTTCTACGAGCAGTACTTC. The variable domain in full, with the rest retrieved from reference TRBV11-2 and TRBJ2-7, is EAGVAQSPRYKIIEKRQSVAFWCNPISGHATLYWYQQILGQGPKLLIQFQNNGVVDDSQLPKDRFSAERLKGVDSTLKIQPAKLEDSAVYLCASSLPTGAFYEQYFGPGTRLTVT.

Details on this clonotype: A much more abundant neighbour one base away suggests this may be a read error. The chain links TRBV7-2 to TRBJ2-3, with D possibly being TRBD2 (6 bases). The CDR3 runs 13 residues. Trimming removed 6 bases at V and 2 bases at J, with 9 bases between. In germline, CDR1 is SGHTA, CDR2 FQGNSA. CDR3 nucleotides: TGTGCCAGCAGATCGGACTACACAGATACGCAGTATTTT. It is translated as CASRSDYTDTQYF.

The V gene is TRBV12-3 or TRBV12-4, the J gene TRBJ2-5, with 7 bases matching TRBD2. This CDR3 contains 16 residues. The ends lost 8 bases at V and 5 bases at J; junction bases unmatched: 17. The CDR3 coding sequence is TGTGCCAGCCTACCGGCGGGAGCTATATCGCGGGAGACCCAGTACTTC. Translating gives CASLPAGAISRETQYF.

The rearrangement joins TRBV5-1 to TRBJ1-2; no firm D call. V gave up 6 bases and J gave up 1 base, with 16 bases separating them. This CDR3 has 15 residues. Germline V gene data show CDR1 as SGHRS and CDR2 as YFSETQ. The CDR3 nucleotides are TGCGCCAGCACCCCCCGCGGGAAGGGTAACTATGGCTACACCTTC. This translates into CASTPRGKGNYGYTF. Drawing the rest from reference TRBV5-1 and TRBJ1-2, the complete variable domain is KAGVTQTPRYLIKTRGQQVTLSCSPISGHRSVSWYQQTPGQGLQFLFEYFSETQRNKGNFPGRFSGRQFSNSRSEMNVSTLELGDSALYLCASTPRGKGNYGYTFGSGTRLTVV.

This clonotype came up many times. The chain links TRBV7-7 to TRBJ2-5; D possibly uses TRBD1 or TRBD2 (5 bases each). Trimming shortened V by 1 base and J by 5 bases, and 14 bases separated the two germline ends. CDR3 length: 15 residues. CDR1 and CDR2 from the germline V gene are SSHAT and FNYEAQ (reference sequence). The CDR3 bases are TGTGCCAGCAGCTTAGGCCCGGGGCTCCCGGAGACCCAGTACTTC. Encoded protein: CASSLGPGLPETQYF.